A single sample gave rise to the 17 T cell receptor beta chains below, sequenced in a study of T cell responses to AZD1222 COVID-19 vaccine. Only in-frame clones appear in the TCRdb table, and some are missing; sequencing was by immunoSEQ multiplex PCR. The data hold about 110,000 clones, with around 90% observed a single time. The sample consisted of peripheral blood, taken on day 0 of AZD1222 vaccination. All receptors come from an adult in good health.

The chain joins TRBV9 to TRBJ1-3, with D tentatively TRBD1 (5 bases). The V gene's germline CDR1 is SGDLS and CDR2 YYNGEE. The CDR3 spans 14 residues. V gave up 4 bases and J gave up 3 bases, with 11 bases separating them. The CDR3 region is CASSPQGGGNTIYF. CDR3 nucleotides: TGTGCCAGCAGCCCGCAGGGAGGTGGAAACACCATATATTTT.

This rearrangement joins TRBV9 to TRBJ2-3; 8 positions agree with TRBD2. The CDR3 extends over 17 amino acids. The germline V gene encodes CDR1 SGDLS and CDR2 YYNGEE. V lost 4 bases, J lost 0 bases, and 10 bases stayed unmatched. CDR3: CASSSQPGGGSTDTQYF. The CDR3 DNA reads TGTGCCAGCAGCTCTCAGCCCGGCGGGGGGAGCACAGATACGCAGTATTTT.

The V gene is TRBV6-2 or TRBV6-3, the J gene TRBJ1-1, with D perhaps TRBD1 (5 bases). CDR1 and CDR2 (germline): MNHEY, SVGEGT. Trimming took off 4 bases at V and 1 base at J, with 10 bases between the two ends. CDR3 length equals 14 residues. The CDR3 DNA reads TGTGCCAGCAGTTCCCTAACAGGGAACACTGAAGCTTTCTTT. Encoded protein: CASSSLTGNTEAFF.

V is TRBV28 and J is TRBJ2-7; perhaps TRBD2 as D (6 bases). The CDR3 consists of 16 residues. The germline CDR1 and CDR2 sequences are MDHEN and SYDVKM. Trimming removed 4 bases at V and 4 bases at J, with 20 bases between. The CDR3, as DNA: TGTGCCAGCAGTTCCCCGGGCGGGATTTTGGGATACGAGCAGTACTTC. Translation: CASSSPGGILGYEQYF.

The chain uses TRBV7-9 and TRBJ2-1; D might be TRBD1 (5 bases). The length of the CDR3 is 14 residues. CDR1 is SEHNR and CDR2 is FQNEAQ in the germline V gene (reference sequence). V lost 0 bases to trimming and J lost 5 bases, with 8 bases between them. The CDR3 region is CASSLAPGHNEQFF. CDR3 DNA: TGTGCCAGCAGCTTAGCCCCAGGGCACAATGAGCAGTTCTTC. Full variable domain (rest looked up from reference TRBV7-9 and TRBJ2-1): DTGVSQNPRHKITKRGQNVTFRCDPISEHNRLYWYRQTLGQGPEFLTYFQNEAQLEKSRLLSDRFSAERPKGSFSTLEIQRTEQGDSAMYLCASSLAPGHNEQFFGPGTRLTVL.

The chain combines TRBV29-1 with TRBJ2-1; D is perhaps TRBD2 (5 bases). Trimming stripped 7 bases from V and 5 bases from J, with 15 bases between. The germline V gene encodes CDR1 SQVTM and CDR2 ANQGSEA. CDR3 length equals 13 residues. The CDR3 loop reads CSAGRTRDNEQFF. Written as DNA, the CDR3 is TGCAGCGCAGGACGGACGAGGGACAATGAGCAGTTCTTC.

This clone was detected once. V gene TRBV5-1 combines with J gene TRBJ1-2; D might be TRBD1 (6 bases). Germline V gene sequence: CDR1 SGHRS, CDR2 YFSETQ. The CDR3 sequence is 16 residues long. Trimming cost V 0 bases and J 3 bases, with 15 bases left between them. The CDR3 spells CASSLVGGRGDYGYTF. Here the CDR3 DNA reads TGCGCCAGCAGCTTGGTCGGGGGGCGAGGTGACTATGGCTACACCTTC.

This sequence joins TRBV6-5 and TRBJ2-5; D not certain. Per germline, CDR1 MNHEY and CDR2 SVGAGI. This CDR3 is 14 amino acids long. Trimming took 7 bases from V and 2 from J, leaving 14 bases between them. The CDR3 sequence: CASKDPARQETQYF. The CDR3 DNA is TGTGCCAGCAAGGACCCCGCCCGACAAGAGACCCAGTACTTC.

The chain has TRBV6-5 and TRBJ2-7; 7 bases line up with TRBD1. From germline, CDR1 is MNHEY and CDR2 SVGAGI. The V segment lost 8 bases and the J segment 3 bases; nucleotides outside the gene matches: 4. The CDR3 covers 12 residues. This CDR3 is CASRTGHYEQYF. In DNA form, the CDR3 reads TGTGCCAGCCGGACAGGCCACTACGAGCAGTACTTC.

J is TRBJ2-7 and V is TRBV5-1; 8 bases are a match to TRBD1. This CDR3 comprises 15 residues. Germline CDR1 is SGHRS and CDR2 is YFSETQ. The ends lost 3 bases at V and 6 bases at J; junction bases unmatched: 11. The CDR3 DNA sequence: TGCGCCAGCAGCTGGGGGAGGACAGGGCCGAGCGAGCAGTACTTC. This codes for CASSWGRTGPSEQYF.

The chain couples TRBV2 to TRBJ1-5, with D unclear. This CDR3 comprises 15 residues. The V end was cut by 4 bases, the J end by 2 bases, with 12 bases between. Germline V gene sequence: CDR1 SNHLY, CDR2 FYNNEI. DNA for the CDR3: TGTGCCAGCAGTGCGCCGATAGTGGGCAATCAGCCCCAGCATTTT. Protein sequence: CASSAPIVGNQPQHF.

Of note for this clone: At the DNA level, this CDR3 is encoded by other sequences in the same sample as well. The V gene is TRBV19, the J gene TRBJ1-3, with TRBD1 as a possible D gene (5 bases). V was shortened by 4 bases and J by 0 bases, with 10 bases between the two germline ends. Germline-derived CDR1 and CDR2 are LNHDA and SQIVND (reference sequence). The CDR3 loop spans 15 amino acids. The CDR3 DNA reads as TGTGCCAGTAGTACAAGACAGCGCTCTGGAAACACCATATATTTT. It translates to CASSTRQRSGNTIYF.

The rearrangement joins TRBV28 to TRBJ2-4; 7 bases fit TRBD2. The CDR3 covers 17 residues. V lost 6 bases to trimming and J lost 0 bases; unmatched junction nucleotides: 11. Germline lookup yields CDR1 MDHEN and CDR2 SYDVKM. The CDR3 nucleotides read TGTGCCAGCAGCCCCCCCACCCTAGCGGCAGCCAAAAACATTCAGTACTTC. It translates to CASSPPTLAAAKNIQYF.

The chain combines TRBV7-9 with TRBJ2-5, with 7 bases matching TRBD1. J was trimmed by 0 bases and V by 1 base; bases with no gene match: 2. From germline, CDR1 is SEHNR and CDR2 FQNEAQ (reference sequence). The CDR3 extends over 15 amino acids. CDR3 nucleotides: TGTGCCAGCAGCTTAGTTGGGACAGACCAAGAGACCCAGTACTTC. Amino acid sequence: CASSLVGTDQETQYF.

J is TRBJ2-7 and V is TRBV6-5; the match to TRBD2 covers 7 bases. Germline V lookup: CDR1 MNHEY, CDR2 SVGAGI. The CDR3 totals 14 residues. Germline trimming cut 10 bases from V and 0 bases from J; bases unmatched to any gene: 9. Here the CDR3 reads CATGEVAGSYEQYF. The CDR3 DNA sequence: TGTGCCACCGGGGAGGTAGCGGGCTCCTACGAGCAGTACTTC.

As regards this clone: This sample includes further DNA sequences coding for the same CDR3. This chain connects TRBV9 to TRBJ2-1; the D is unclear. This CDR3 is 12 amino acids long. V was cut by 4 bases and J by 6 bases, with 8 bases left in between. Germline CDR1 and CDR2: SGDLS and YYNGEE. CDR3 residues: CASSPDGNEQFF. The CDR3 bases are TGTGCCAGCAGCCCGGACGGCAATGAGCAGTTCTTC. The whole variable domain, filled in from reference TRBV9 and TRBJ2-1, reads DSGVTQTPKHLITATGQRVTLRCSPRSGDLSVYWYQQSLDQGLQFLIQYYNGEERAKGNILERFSAQQFPDLHSELNLSSLELGDSALYFCASSPDGNEQFFGPGTRLTVL.

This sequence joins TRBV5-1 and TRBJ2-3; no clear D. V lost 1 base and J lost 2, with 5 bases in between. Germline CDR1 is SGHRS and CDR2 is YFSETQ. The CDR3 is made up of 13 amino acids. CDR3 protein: CASSLPDTDTQYF. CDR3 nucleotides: TGCGCCAGCAGCTTGCCGGACACAGATACGCAGTATTTT.